This T cell receptor beta chain was documented in a study of blood T cell repertoires in COVID-19. This clone was counted only a few times. Only in-frame clones appear in the TCRdb table, and some are missing; sequencing was by immunoSEQ multiplex PCR. The sample consists of 150,000 to 170,000 clones, around 74% of them appearing once. Per germline, CDR1 MNHEY and CDR2 SVGAGI. This CDR3 region has 15 residues. Germline trimming cut 0 bases from V and 4 bases from J; bases unmatched to any gene: 5. This TCR came from a woman over 75 with acute or convalescent COVID-19. Material: peripheral blood. V usage is TRBV6-5 and J usage is TRBJ2-5, with 7 positions matching TRBD2. CDR3 residues: CASSYSPRGGETQYF. The CDR3 coding sequence is TGTGCCAGCAGTTACTCGCCCCGCGGGGGAGAGACCCAGTACTTC.